The next 26 T cell receptor beta chains were all read from a single sample in a study of cytomegalovirus exposure and HLA in healthy donors. The data were produced by immunoSEQ multiplex PCR, yet TCRdb's version contains in-frame clones alone and is incomplete. The data show some 180,000 clones, with around nine tenths seen just once and around 7.2% held by the top ten. Sequencing input: PBMCs. The source is a man aged 25 to 45 in good health and CMV-seropositive.

The rearrangement uses TRBV27 and TRBJ2-1; TRBD1 agrees at 7 bases. The CDR3 is 13 residues long. V lost 6 bases, J lost 8 bases, and 7 bases stayed unmatched. Germline values: CDR1 MNHEY, CDR2 SMNVEV (reference sequence). The CDR3 is CASSGQASDEQFF. CDR3 DNA sequence: TGTGCCAGCAGCGGACAGGCCTCGGATGAGCAGTTCTTC.

This clone was detected only a few times. This chain joins TRBV9 and TRBJ2-3; no clear D. The V gene's germline CDR1 is SGDLS and CDR2 YYNGEE. The V end was cut by 4 bases, the J end by 3 bases, with 6 bases between. The CDR3 covers 12 residues. The CDR3 nucleotides are TGTGCCAGCAGCTCCATAACAGATACGCAGTATTTT. Translation: CASSSITDTQYF.

J is TRBJ2-3 and V is TRBV5-1, with 7 nucleotides matching TRBD2. CDR3 size: 16 residues. The ends lost 4 bases at V and 3 bases at J; junction bases unmatched: 11. Germline-derived CDR1 and CDR2 are SGHRS and YFSETQ. CDR3 nucleotides: TGCGCCAGCAGCCTGACTAGCATCCGAGGGACAGATACGCAGTATTTT. It translates to CASSLTSIRGTDTQYF.

This chain uses TRBV6-1 with TRBJ1-5, with D tentatively TRBD1 (6 bases). The CDR3 covers 15 residues. In germline, CDR1 is MNHNS, CDR2 SASEGT. V was pared by 5 bases and J by 3 bases, with 14 bases between. CDR3 bases: TGTGCCAGCAGTCTCTCCGGGGACAACAATCAGCCCCAGCATTTT. This translates into CASSLSGDNNQPQHF.

This chain connects TRBV30 to TRBJ2-1; D remains unclear. Germline V gene data show CDR1 as GTSNPN and CDR2 as SVGIG (reference sequence). The V gene lost 0 bases and the J gene lost 6 bases, with 15 bases spanning the gap. The CDR3 runs 15 residues. CDR3 nucleotides: TGTGCCTGGAGTGTGGGGATAGACCCCGGCAATGAGCAGTTCTTC. Translation: CAWSVGIDPGNEQFF.

This clone was seen once. V is TRBV30 and J is TRBJ1-1; D is undetermined. Trimming pared 0 bases from V and 5 bases from J, leaving 13 bases between. Germline CDR1 GTSNPN, CDR2 SVGIG (reference sequence). The CDR3 extends over 14 amino acids. CDR3 protein: CAWSVLPENTEAFF. The CDR3 DNA is TGTGCCTGGAGTGTACTTCCGGAGAATACTGAAGCTTTCTTT.

This sequence joins TRBV27 and TRBJ1-5; D is undetermined. V gave up 3 bases and J gave up 3 bases, with 6 bases separating them. The CDR3 sequence is 13 residues long. CDR1 is MNHEY, CDR2 SMNVEV, per germline (reference sequence). The DNA of the CDR3 is TGTGCCAGCAGTTTTGGGCACAATCAGCCCCAGCATTTT. Translation: CASSFGHNQPQHF.

This chain uses TRBV27 with TRBJ2-3, with D unclear. The CDR3 covers 16 residues. V was clipped by 3 bases and J by 0 bases, with 13 bases between them. CDR1 and CDR2 from the germline V gene are MNHEY and SMNVEV (reference sequence). CDR3 residues: CASSLGSRLSTDTQYF. In DNA form, the CDR3 reads TGTGCCAGCAGTTTGGGGTCCAGGCTAAGCACAGATACGCAGTATTTT.

V usage is TRBV5-6 and J usage is TRBJ1-2; D gene unclear. Trimming left V 0 bases short and J 7 bases short, with 10 bases between. The CDR3 covers 13 residues. Germline values: CDR1 SGHDT, CDR2 YYEEEE. In DNA, the CDR3 is TGTGCCAGCAGCTTGGGTCTCGGTGTTGGCTACACCTTC. Protein product: CASSLGLGVGYTF.

This clone occurred a few times. The chain couples TRBV5-1 to TRBJ1-4, with D possibly matching TRBD1 (5 bases). Germline V gene sequence: CDR1 SGHRS, CDR2 YFSETQ. Trimming shortened V by 2 bases and J by 5 bases, and 22 bases separated the two germline ends. The CDR3 is made up of 18 amino acids. CDR3 sequence (DNA): TGCGCCAGCAGCTTAGGAATCGTTAAGACAGCGCTCAATGAAAAACTGTTTTTT. It codes for CASSLGIVKTALNEKLFF.

DNA for the CDR3: TGTGCCAGCAGCCACCTTGGGTCCTACGAGCAGTACTTC. It translates to CASSHLGSYEQYF. The V and J genes are TRBV16 and TRBJ2-7; D is undetermined. The V end lost 3 bases, the J end lost 1 base, and 7 bases lay between the germline ends. The CDR3 totals 13 residues. The germline V gene encodes CDR1 KGHSY and CDR2 FQNENV.

There are a few counts of this clone. The rearrangement uses TRBV18 and TRBJ1-4; 8 bases agree with TRBD1. This CDR3 contains 16 residues. Germline V gives CDR1 KGHSH, CDR2 LQKENI. After removal of 6 bases from V and 7 bases from J, the junction contained 13 bases not matched to a gene. The CDR3 DNA reads as TGTGCCAGCTCCCCGACAGGGGTGGGATCAGGTGAAAAACTGTTTTTT. It translates to CASSPTGVGSGEKLFF. Based on the CDR3 plus reference TRBV18 and TRBJ1-4, the full variable domain is NAGVMQNPRHLVRRRGQEARLRCSPMKGHSHVYWYRQLPEEGLKFMVYLQKENIIDESGMPKERFSAEFPKEGPSILRIQQVVRGDSAAYFCASSPTGVGSGEKLFFGSGTQLSVL.

A word on this clone: The sample has other DNA sequences that encode this CDR3 too. The chain has TRBV7-6 and TRBJ2-7; 10 bases align to TRBD2. The CDR3 extends over 14 amino acids. The V gene's germline CDR1 is SGHVS and CDR2 FNYEAQ. V lost 1 base to trimming and J lost 3 bases; unmatched junction nucleotides: 0. The CDR3 sequence: CASSLGLAGYEQYF. The CDR3 nucleotides read TGTGCCAGCAGCTTAGGACTAGCGGGCTACGAGCAGTACTTC.

CDR3 residues: CASSSGQGSSSYNSPLHF. CDR3 DNA: TGTGCCAGCAGCTCAGGACAGGGGTCGAGCTCCTATAATTCACCCCTCCACTTT. The V call is TRBV7-2, the J call TRBJ1-6; 9 nucleotides match TRBD1. Germline CDR1 is SGHTA and CDR2 is FQGNSA. V lost 4 bases to trimming and J lost 0 bases; unmatched junction nucleotides: 7. CDR3 length: 18 residues.

The rearrangement uses TRBV19 and TRBJ1-1; D is possibly TRBD1 (5 bases). This CDR3 has 15 residues. Germline loops: CDR1 LNHDA, CDR2 SQIVND (reference sequence). The germline V and J ends were trimmed by 4 bases and 0 bases, with 12 bases remaining between them. CDR3 bases: TGTGCCAGTAGTACGGGACTGCGCCTGAACACTGAAGCTTTCTTT. Protein product: CASSTGLRLNTEAFF.

V is TRBV18 and J is TRBJ2-7; D possibly corresponds to TRBD1 (6 bases). CDR3 size: 13 residues. V gave up 6 bases and J gave up 0 bases, with 9 bases separating them. CDR1 KGHSH and CDR2 LQKENI come from the germline V gene. In DNA form, the CDR3 reads TGTGCCAGCTCGATGGACAGCTCCTACGAGCAGTACTTC. Protein sequence: CASSMDSSYEQYF.

This clone came up once. The chain couples TRBV10-3 to TRBJ2-7; 8 bases line up with TRBD2. From germline, CDR1 is ENHRY and CDR2 SYGVKD. V shed 6 bases and J 5 bases; nucleotides not matched to a gene: 12. The CDR3 has 15 amino acids. CDR3 region: CAIRSGRGGEDEQYF. The CDR3 nucleotides read TGTGCCATCAGATCTGGACGGGGGGGAGAGGACGAGCAGTACTTC.

This chain uses TRBV28 with TRBJ1-3; D remains unclear. The V end was cut by 2 bases, the J end by 4 bases, with 6 bases between. This CDR3 region has 13 residues. Germline V CDR1 and CDR2: MDHEN, SYDVKM. CDR3 nucleotide sequence: TGTGCCAGCAGTTTACCTACCGGAAACACCATATATTTT. Its translation: CASSLPTGNTIYF.

The chain recombines TRBV7-9 with TRBJ1-1, with 8 bases aligning to TRBD1. The CDR3 runs 15 residues. V trimming: 3 bases; J trimming: 2 bases; junction bases outside the gene matches: 5. The germline CDR1 and CDR2 sequences are SEHNR and FQNEAQ (reference sequence). This CDR3 is CASSFYGQGNTEAFF. Written as DNA, the CDR3 is TGTGCCAGCAGCTTCTATGGACAGGGAAACACTGAAGCTTTCTTT.

This chain connects TRBV2 to TRBJ1-1; D is undetermined. Germline values: CDR1 SNHLY, CDR2 FYNNEI. Trimming pared 4 bases from V and 4 bases from J, leaving 10 bases between. The CDR3 consists of 13 residues. The DNA of the CDR3 is TGTGCCAGCAGTGTCGACCTGGGCACTGAAGCTTTCTTT. Amino acid sequence: CASSVDLGTEAFF.

The gene calls are TRBV5-1 and TRBJ2-6; 9 positions agree with TRBD1. Losses at the gene ends were 4 bases for V and 2 bases for J; bases not matched to a gene: 19. CDR3 size: 21 residues. Germline loops: CDR1 SGHRS, CDR2 YFSETQ. This chain's CDR3 is CASSITGTGSIVSAGANVLTF. The CDR3 coding sequence is TGCGCCAGCAGCATAACCGGGACAGGGAGTATAGTTTCCGCTGGGGCCAACGTCCTGACTTTC.

The chain combines TRBV7-9 with TRBJ2-7, with 7 positions matching TRBD1. Germline trimming cut 5 bases from V and 7 bases from J; bases unmatched to any gene: 14. This CDR3 region has 15 residues. Germline CDR1 SEHNR, CDR2 FQNEAQ (reference sequence). The CDR3 DNA is TGTGCCAGCAGCCCCCCGGGACAGACCCCTCGTGAGCAGTACTTC. As protein: CASSPPGQTPREQYF.

The chain employs TRBV14 and TRBJ1-2; D gene ambiguous. Trimming left V 2 bases short and J 7 bases short, with 20 bases between. The CDR3 is 16 residues long. From germline, CDR1 is SGHDN and CDR2 FVKESK. The CDR3 here is CASSQLGNFAASGYTF. The CDR3, as DNA: TGTGCCAGCAGCCAATTGGGAAACTTCGCTGCTAGTGGCTACACCTTC.

The chain carries TRBV11-2 and TRBJ2-7; D tentatively reads TRBD1 or TRBD2 (5 bases each). Per the germline V gene, CDR1 is SGHAT and CDR2 is FQNNGV. The CDR3 runs to 15 residues. With 8 bases removed from V and 1 base from J, the gap between germline ends came to 18 bases. CDR3: CASRSTRGGSYEQYF. CDR3 sequence (DNA): TGTGCCAGCCGTTCGACCCGGGGCGGTTCCTACGAGCAGTACTTC.

The V call is TRBV5-8, the J call TRBJ1-2, with D maybe TRBD1 (6 bases). Trimming shortened V by 4 bases and J by 3 bases, and 19 bases separated the two germline ends. The CDR3 is 16 residues long. The V gene's germline CDR1 is SGHTS and CDR2 YDEGEE. CDR3: CASSPTPWGQDYGYTF. CDR3 nucleotides: TGTGCCAGCAGCCCTACCCCTTGGGGGCAGGACTATGGCTACACCTTC.

The chain couples TRBV7-3 to TRBJ2-6; D gene unclear. The CDR3 extends over 14 amino acids. V was shortened by 7 bases and J by 2 bases, with 9 bases between the two germline ends. CDR1 and CDR2 (germline): SGHTA, FQGTGA. The DNA of the CDR3 is TGTGCCAGCACCCTATCCCCTGGGGCCAACGTCCTGACTTTC. Translation: CASTLSPGANVLTF.